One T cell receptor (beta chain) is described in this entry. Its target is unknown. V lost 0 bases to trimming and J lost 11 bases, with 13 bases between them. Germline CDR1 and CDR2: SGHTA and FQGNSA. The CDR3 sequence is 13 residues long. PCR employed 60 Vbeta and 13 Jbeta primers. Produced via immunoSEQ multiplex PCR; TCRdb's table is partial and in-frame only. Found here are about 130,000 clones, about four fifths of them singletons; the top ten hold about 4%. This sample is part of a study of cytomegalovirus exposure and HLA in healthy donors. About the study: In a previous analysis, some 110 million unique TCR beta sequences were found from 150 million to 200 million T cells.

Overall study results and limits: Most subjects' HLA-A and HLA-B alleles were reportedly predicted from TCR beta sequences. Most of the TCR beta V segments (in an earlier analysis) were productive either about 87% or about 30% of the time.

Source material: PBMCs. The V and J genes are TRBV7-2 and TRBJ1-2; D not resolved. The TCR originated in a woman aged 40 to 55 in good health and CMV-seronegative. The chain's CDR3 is CASSLAGVRDYTF. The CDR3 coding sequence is TGTGCCAGCAGCTTAGCCGGGGTCCGCGATTACACCTTC.